The 25 T cell receptor beta chains below all came from one sample that was sequenced in a study of human T cells and chemical hapten exposure. It was unfractionated whole blood from which total RNA was extracted. Unique molecular identifiers were affixed to discrete cDNA molecules within the library. MiXCR was run by TCRdb on the reads, yielding one entry per CDR3 protein. The sample has more than 100,000 distinct CDR3 sequences, 6.5% to 10% seen once. Sequenced input: whole blood. All receptors come from a human donor in good health. Some clones in this sample may be carry-over from other donors' samples.

The sample holds many counts of this clonotype. The rearrangement joins TRBV5-1 to TRBJ1-1, with 7 nucleotides matching TRBD1. CDR3 size: 15 residues. The V and J ends lost 3 bases and 4 bases, in that order; junction bases with no gene match: 9. Germline V gives CDR1 SGHRS, CDR2 YFSETQ. CDR3 sequence: CASSSEQGLGTEAFF. The CDR3 coding sequence is TGCGCCAGCAGCTCCGAACAGGGGTTGGGCACTGAAGCTTTCTTT. The full variable domain, with the rest looked up from reference TRBV5-1 and TRBJ1-1, is KAGVTQTPRYLIKTRGQQVTLSCSPISGHRSVSWYQQTPGQGLQFLFEYFSETQRNKGNFPGRFSGRQFSNSRSEMNVSTLELGDSALYLCASSSEQGLGTEAFFGQGTRLTVV.

In its sample, this clonotype was seen many times. The rearrangement links TRBV30 to TRBJ2-5; D unresolved. V was shortened by 5 bases and J by 5 bases, with 15 bases between the two germline ends. CDR3 size: 13 residues. Per the germline V gene, CDR1 is GTSNPN and CDR2 is SVGIG (reference sequence). For the CDR3, the DNA is TGTGCCTGGTGCAGGCGGATTCGTGAGACCCAGTACTTC. Protein sequence: CAWCRRIRETQYF.

The V call is TRBV27, the J call TRBJ2-7, with TRBD1 as a possible D gene (6 bases). Germline loops: CDR1 MNHEY, CDR2 SMNVEV (reference sequence). The CDR3 loop spans 19 amino acids. The V end lost 6 bases, the J end lost 4 bases, and 31 bases lay between the germline ends. DNA of the CDR3: TGTGCCAGCAGGACCAGAGTGGGCAGGGGTCAGCTCCGGATTTACGAGCAGTACTTC. Its protein product is CASRTRVGRGQLRIYEQYF.

This clonotype was recorded at least ten times. The rearrangement joins TRBV18 to TRBJ2-5; D unclear. This CDR3 region has 14 residues. CDR1 is KGHSH, CDR2 LQKENI, per germline. V lost 2 bases and J lost 3, with 10 bases in between. CDR3 protein: CASSPLLSEETQYF. DNA of the CDR3: TGTGCCAGCTCACCATTGTTGTCGGAAGAGACCCAGTACTTC.

This clonotype came up many times. The rearrangement links TRBV10-1 to TRBJ2-7; TRBD1 might be the D (6 bases). The CDR3 is 14 amino acids. V was cut by 4 bases and J by 2 bases, with 12 bases left in between. Germline CDR1 and CDR2: WNHNN and SYGVQD (reference sequence). The CDR3 DNA reads TGCGCCAGCAGTGGGGGGCATCGCCCCTACGAGCAGTACTTC. Translated: CASSGGHRPYEQYF.

This chain joins TRBV9 and TRBJ2-7; 7 bases agree with TRBD1. Germline assignment: CDR1 SGDLS and CDR2 YYNGEE. The junction had 9 bases not matched to a gene; V was cut back by 4 bases and J by 2 bases. The length of the CDR3 is 15 residues. DNA for the CDR3: TGTGCCAGCAGCAAGGCCGGGACAGCGCCCTACGAGCAGTACTTC. This gives the protein CASSKAGTAPYEQYF.

This clonotype was detected many times. The chain couples TRBV6-1 to TRBJ1-2; TRBD1 agrees at 9 bases. The CDR3 runs 14 residues. Trimming took 7 bases from V and 6 from J; bases not matched to a gene: 9. Germline V lookup: CDR1 MNHNS, CDR2 SASEGT. CDR3 sequence (DNA): TGTGCCAGCATTTACAGGGGGCCGATGGATGGCTACACCTTC. It yields the protein CASIYRGPMDGYTF.

In this sample, this clonotype turned up many times. CDR3 residues: CSATGGDEKLFF. The CDR3 nucleotides are TGCAGTGCGACAGGGGGGGACGAAAAACTGTTTTTT. V and J are TRBV20-1 and TRBJ1-4; 9 nucleotides align to TRBD1. V was clipped by 6 bases and J by 8 bases; unmatched bases: 4. Germline V lookup: CDR1 DFQATT, CDR2 SNEGSKA (reference sequence). The CDR3 has 12 amino acids.

By its share, this clonotype is medium-sized. V usage is TRBV15 and J usage is TRBJ2-1; possibly TRBD2 for D (5 bases). V lost 0 bases and J 7 bases, leaving 10 bases between the germline ends. CDR3 length equals 14 residues. CDR1 is LNHNV, CDR2 YYDKDF, per germline (reference sequence). CDR3 residues: CATSRDTVANEQFF. CDR3 coding DNA: TGTGCCACCAGCAGAGATACGGTAGCGAATGAGCAGTTCTTC. The variable domain in full, with the rest retrieved from reference TRBV15 and TRBJ2-1, is DAMVIQNPRYQVTQFGKPVTLSCSQTLNHNVMYWYQQKSSQAPKLLFHYYDKDFNNEADTPDNFQSRRPNTSFCFLDIRSPGLGDTAMYLCATSRDTVANEQFFGPGTRLTVL.

This clonotype was seen a handful of times. This chain connects TRBV5-1 to TRBJ2-1; 10 nucleotides align to TRBD2. From germline, CDR1 is SGHRS and CDR2 YFSETQ. The CDR3 covers 17 residues. Germline trimming cut 0 bases from V and 5 bases from J; bases unmatched to any gene: 8. For the CDR3, the DNA is TGCGCCAGCAGCTTGGGGGCTAGCGGGAGTTTGGACAATGAGCAGTTCTTC. Its translation: CASSLGASGSLDNEQFF.

This clonotype was seen a few times. V usage is TRBV7-2 and J usage is TRBJ1-1; D is uncertain. Germline V gene data show CDR1 as SGHTA and CDR2 as FQGNSA. The CDR3 contains 14 residues. V lost 3 bases and J lost 0, with 8 bases in between. CDR3 sequence (DNA): TGTGCCAGCAGCTTTGGGAGTATGAACACTGAAGCTTTCTTT. Translating gives CASSFGSMNTEAFF.

A few counts support this clonotype. The chain links TRBV29-1 to TRBJ2-5; TRBD2 matches at 8 bases. The CDR3 covers 13 residues. Germline CDR1 SQVTM, CDR2 ANQGSEA. V lost 4 bases and J lost 0; bases outside the gene matches: 1. The CDR3 DNA follows: TGCAGCGTTGGCGGGAGGTACCAAGAGACCCAGTACTTC. Encoded protein: CSVGGRYQETQYF.

This clonotype was observed a few times. The J gene is TRBJ2-5, the V gene TRBV6-2 or TRBV6-3; weak D call: TRBD1 (6 bases). Deletions cut 6 bases from V and 1 base from J, with 15 bases between. Per germline, CDR1 MNHEY and CDR2 SVGEGT. This CDR3 has 15 residues. The CDR3 loop is CASRTPDRLQETQYF. CDR3 DNA: TGTGCCAGCAGGACCCCTGACAGGCTCCAAGAGACCCAGTACTTC.

This clonotype was seen at least ten times. This chain links TRBV5-4 with TRBJ1-1; 9 positions match TRBD1. Per the germline V gene, CDR1 is SGHNT and CDR2 is YYREEE (reference sequence). This CDR3 has 14 residues. The V segment lost 3 bases and the J segment 5 bases; nucleotides outside the gene matches: 5. The CDR3: CASSSGQGRTEAFF. The CDR3 region has the DNA TGTGCCAGCAGCTCAGGACAGGGGAGAACTGAAGCTTTCTTT. The entire variable domain, with the rest obtained from reference TRBV5-4 and TRBJ1-1, is as follows: ETGVTQSPTHLIKTRGQQVTLRCSSQSGHNTVSWYQQALGQGPQFIFQYYREEENGRGNFPPRFSGLQFPNYSSELNVNALELDDSALYLCASSSGQGRTEAFFGQGTRLTVV.

The V and J genes are TRBV10-1 and TRBJ2-1; D may be TRBD2 (6 bases). CDR3 size: 15 residues. V shed 7 bases and J shed 8 bases, with 21 bases lying between them. Germline values: CDR1 WNHNN, CDR2 SYGVQD (reference sequence). The DNA for the CDR3 is TGCGCCAGCACCACCCGAAGACTAGTCCCCGATGAGCAGTTCTTC. Translating gives CASTTRRLVPDEQFF.

The genes are TRBV7-6 and TRBJ2-7; possible D gene TRBD1, 5 bases. Trimming removed 1 base from V and 3 bases from J, with 10 bases in between. CDR3 length equals 14 residues. CDR1 is SGHVS and CDR2 is FNYEAQ in the germline V gene. The CDR3 region is CASSLGGKNYEQYF. DNA for the CDR3: TGTGCCAGCAGCTTAGGGGGCAAAAACTACGAGCAGTACTTC. Based on the CDR3 plus reference TRBV7-6 and TRBJ2-7, the full variable domain is GAGVSQSPRYKVTKRGQDVALRCDPISGHVSLYWYRQALGQGPEFLTYFNYEAQQDKSGLPNDRFSAERPEGSISTLTIQRTEQRDSAMYRCASSLGGKNYEQYFGPGTRLTVT.

This chain uses TRBV3-1 with TRBJ2-1; 14 nucleotides align to TRBD2. The V gene's germline CDR1 is LGHDT and CDR2 YNNKEL (reference sequence). After removal of 4 bases from V and 2 bases from J, the junction contained 7 bases not matched to a gene. The CDR3 spans 18 residues. The CDR3 nucleotides are TGTGCCAGCAGCCCAGGGACTAGCGGGAGAGGGGCCTACAATGAGCAGTTCTTC. Protein product: CASSPGTSGRGAYNEQFF.

This clonotype occurred a few times. The chain has TRBV29-1 and TRBJ2-2; D is unclear. The CDR3 is made up of 12 amino acids. The germline V gene encodes CDR1 SQVTM and CDR2 ANQGSEA. The V end was cut by 5 bases, the J end by 1 base, with 5 bases between. CDR3 loop: CSVWGNTGELFF. DNA of the CDR3: TGCAGCGTTTGGGGGAACACCGGGGAGCTGTTTTTT.

This clonotype was observed many times. The chain couples TRBV2 to TRBJ1-5; no clear D. The CDR3 length is 14 residues. Trimming shortened V by 5 bases and J by 0 bases, and 8 bases separated the two germline ends. Looked up from germline, CDR1 is SNHLY and CDR2 is FYNNEI. CDR3 bases: TGTGCCAGCAGTTTGCAGAATAGCAATCAGCCCCAGCATTTT. This translates into CASSLQNSNQPQHF.

The chain links TRBV5-1 to TRBJ1-1; no clear D. This CDR3 is 14 amino acids long. Trimming removed 0 bases from V and 4 bases from J, with 10 bases in between. Germline-derived CDR1 and CDR2 are SGHRS and YFSETQ. CDR3 DNA: TGCGCCAGCAGCTTGGCCCCGACGGGCACTGAAGCTTTCTTT. Translating gives CASSLAPTGTEAFF.

This sequence joins TRBV19 and TRBJ2-1, with TRBD1 as a possible D gene (5 bases). CDR1 is LNHDA and CDR2 is SQIVND in the germline V gene (reference sequence). CDR3 length: 15 amino acids. V lost 5 bases to trimming and J lost 2 bases, with 13 bases between them. CDR3 protein: CASSYGALAYNEQFF. In DNA form, the CDR3 reads TGTGCCAGTAGTTATGGGGCTCTCGCCTACAATGAGCAGTTCTTC.

The chain employs TRBV5-1 and TRBJ2-7; 10 positions match TRBD1. Germline V gene data show CDR1 as SGHRS and CDR2 as YFSETQ. The CDR3 is made up of 15 amino acids. V lost 0 bases to trimming and J lost 4 bases; unmatched junction nucleotides: 4. The CDR3 reads CASSLAGTGAYEQYF. CDR3 DNA sequence: TGCGCCAGCAGCTTGGCTGGGACAGGGGCTTACGAGCAGTACTTC.

The CDR3 reads CASSRTSGRDSFF. The CDR3 DNA sequence: TGTGCCAGCAGCCGGACTAGCGGGAGGGATAGCTTCTTC. The chain is built from TRBV12-3 or TRBV12-4 and TRBJ2-1, with 15 bases that match TRBD2. Trimming removed 6 bases from V and 16 bases from J; junction bases left unmatched: 7. CDR3 length equals 13 residues.

This clonotype showed up many times. The chain links TRBV19 to TRBJ2-7; 7 bases match TRBD1. With 6 bases clipped from V and 4 bases from J, the junction kept 9 bases outside the gene matches. Germline V gene sequence: CDR1 LNHDA, CDR2 SQIVND (reference sequence). The CDR3 contains 14 residues. The CDR3 sequence is CASRGTASAYEQYF. As DNA, the CDR3 is TGTGCCAGTAGAGGGACAGCCTCAGCTTACGAGCAGTACTTC.

This chain uses TRBV28 with TRBJ2-2; a possible D gene is TRBD2 (5 bases). CDR1 and CDR2 (germline): MDHEN, SYDVKM. CDR3 length equals 16 residues. V lost 3 bases, J lost 0 bases, and 11 bases lay in between. The CDR3: CASSFLATANTGELFF. The DNA for the CDR3 is TGTGCCAGCAGTTTTCTAGCAACTGCGAACACCGGGGAGCTGTTTTTT.